The clone carrying this TCR beta chain showed up just a few times. Authors' processing steps: Amplification of reference gene primers was used by the study to estimate nucleated cell counts. Sequencing used immunoSEQ multiplex PCR; TCRdb keeps in-frame clones, though not all of them. V, J and clone size are taken as reported in that table, and D and trimming were inferred from the DNA itself. The sample records about 260,000 clones, 80% to 90% being singletons. Cohort assignment relied on participant-reported clinical history. This entry comes from a study of blood T cell repertoires in COVID-19. Across the whole study: In each case, the material was cDNA or gDNA derived from T cells, B-cell-depleted T cells, or PBMCs.

The receptor comes from a young man with acute COVID-19. Sequenced sample: PBMCs or T cells enriched from blood (not recorded which).

The CDR3 DNA is TGTGCCAGCAGTGAAGTGACAAATTCACCCCTCCACTTT. It translates to CASSEVTNSPLHF. The chain uses TRBV2 and TRBJ1-6, with D uncertain. There are 13 residues in the CDR3. V was cut by 1 base and J by 7 bases, with 5 bases left in between. Germline V lookup: CDR1 SNHLY, CDR2 FYNNEI.